This T cell receptor (beta chain) was identified in a study of control samples from healthy donors and cancer patients. The protocol was immunoSEQ multiplex PCR, while the TCRdb copy is restricted to in-frame clones and leaves out a portion. The sample contains tens of thousands of clones, approximately 70% of which appear only once. Germline values: CDR1 MNHEY, CDR2 SVGEGT. With 5 bases clipped from V and 5 bases from J, the junction kept 8 bases outside the gene matches. This CDR3 is built from 17 residues. This TCR derives from a male donor with melanoma. The V and J genes are TRBV6-2 or TRBV6-3 and TRBJ2-2, with TRBD2 matching over 13 bases. The sample was formalin-fixed, paraffin-embedded tissue. Written as DNA, the CDR3 is TGTGCCAGCAGTCCCCGGACTAGCGGGAGATATACCGGGGAGCTGTTTTTT. This codes for CASSPRTSGRYTGELFF.